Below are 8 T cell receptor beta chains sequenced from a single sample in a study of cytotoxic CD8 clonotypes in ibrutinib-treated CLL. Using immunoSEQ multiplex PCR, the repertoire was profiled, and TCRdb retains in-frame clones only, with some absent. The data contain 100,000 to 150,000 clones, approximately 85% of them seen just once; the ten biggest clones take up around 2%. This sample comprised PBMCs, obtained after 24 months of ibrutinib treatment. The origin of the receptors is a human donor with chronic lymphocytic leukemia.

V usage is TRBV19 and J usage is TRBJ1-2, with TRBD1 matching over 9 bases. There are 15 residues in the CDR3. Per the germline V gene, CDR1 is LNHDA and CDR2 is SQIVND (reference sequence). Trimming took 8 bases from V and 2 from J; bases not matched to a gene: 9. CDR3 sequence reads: CASGYNRGRNYGYTF. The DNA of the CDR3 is TGTGCCAGTGGCTACAACAGGGGGCGGAACTATGGCTACACCTTC.

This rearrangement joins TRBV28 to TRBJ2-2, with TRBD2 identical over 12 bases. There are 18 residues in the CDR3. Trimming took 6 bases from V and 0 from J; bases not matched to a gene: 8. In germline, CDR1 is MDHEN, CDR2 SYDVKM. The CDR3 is CASRKLAGGLPNTGELFF. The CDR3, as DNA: TGTGCCAGCAGGAAACTAGCGGGAGGATTACCGAACACCGGGGAGCTGTTTTTT.

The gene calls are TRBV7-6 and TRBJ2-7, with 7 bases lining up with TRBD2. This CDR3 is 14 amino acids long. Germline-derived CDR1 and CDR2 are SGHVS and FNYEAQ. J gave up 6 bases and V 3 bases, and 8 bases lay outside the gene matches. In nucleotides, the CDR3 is TGTGCCAGCAGCTTGGGGACTACCCCTCGCGAGCAGTACTTC. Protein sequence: CASSLGTTPREQYF.

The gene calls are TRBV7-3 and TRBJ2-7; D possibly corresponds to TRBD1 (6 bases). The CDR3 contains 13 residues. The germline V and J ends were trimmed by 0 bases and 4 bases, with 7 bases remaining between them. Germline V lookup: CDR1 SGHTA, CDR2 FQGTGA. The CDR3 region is CASSLTQGYEQYF. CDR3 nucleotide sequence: TGTGCCAGCAGCTTAACCCAGGGGTACGAGCAGTACTTC.

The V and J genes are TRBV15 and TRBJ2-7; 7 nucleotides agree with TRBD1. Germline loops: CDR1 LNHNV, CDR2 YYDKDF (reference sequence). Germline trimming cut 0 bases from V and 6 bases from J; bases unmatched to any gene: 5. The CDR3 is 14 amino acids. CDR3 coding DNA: TGTGCCACCAGCAGAGACGGGACAGCACGCGAGCAGTACTTC. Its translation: CATSRDGTAREQYF.

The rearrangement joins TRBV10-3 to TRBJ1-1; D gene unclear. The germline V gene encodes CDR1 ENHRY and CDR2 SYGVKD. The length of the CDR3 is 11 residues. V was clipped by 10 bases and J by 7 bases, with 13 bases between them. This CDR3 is CATQSGVEAFF. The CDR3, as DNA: TGTGCCACCCAATCGGGAGTTGAAGCTTTCTTT.

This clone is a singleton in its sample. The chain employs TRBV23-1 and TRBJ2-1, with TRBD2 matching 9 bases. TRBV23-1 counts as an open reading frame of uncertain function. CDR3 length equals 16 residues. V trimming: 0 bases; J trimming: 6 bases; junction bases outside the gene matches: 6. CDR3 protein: CASSQSIAGVGNEQFF. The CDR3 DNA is TGCGCCAGCAGTCAATCGATAGCGGGAGTTGGCAATGAGCAGTTCTTC.

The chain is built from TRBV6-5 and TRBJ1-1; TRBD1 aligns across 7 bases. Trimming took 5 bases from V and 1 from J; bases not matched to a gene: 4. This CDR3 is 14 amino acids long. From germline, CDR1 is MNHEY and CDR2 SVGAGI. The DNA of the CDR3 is TGTGCCAGCAGTGGGCGGACAGGGAACACTGAAGCTTTCTTT. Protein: CASSGRTGNTEAFF.